Below are 31 T cell receptor beta chains sequenced from a single sample in a study of chemoradiotherapy in HPV16-positive cancers. The protocol was immunoSEQ multiplex PCR, while the TCRdb copy is restricted to in-frame clones and leaves out a portion. Among fewer than 13,000 clones, 65% to 85% were seen once, and the ten largest hold around 2.5%. The sample consisted of blood, taken from a patient who underwent chemoradiotherapy. Receptors originate from a human donor with HPV-associated anogenital cancer.

This clone occurred once. V and J are TRBV6-5 and TRBJ2-2; 7 nucleotides match TRBD1. Germline-derived CDR1 and CDR2 are MNHEY and SVGAGI. CDR3 size: 14 residues. With 4 bases clipped from V and 5 bases from J, the junction kept 4 bases outside the gene matches. DNA of the CDR3: TGTGCCAGCAGTTTTCGACAGGGTACCGGGGAGCTGTTTTTT. Translated: CASSFRQGTGELFF.

The V gene is TRBV9, the J gene TRBJ1-1, with unresolved D. This CDR3 contains 14 residues. V was cut by 3 bases and J by 0 bases, with 9 bases left in between. Germline loops: CDR1 SGDLS, CDR2 YYNGEE. The DNA of the CDR3 is TGTGCCAGCAGCGATATAAGCATGAACACTGAAGCTTTCTTT. It specifies CASSDISMNTEAFF.

The chain recombines TRBV19 with TRBJ1-1; D is unresolved. V dropped 7 bases and J dropped 2 bases, with 11 bases sitting between them. This CDR3 has 13 amino acids. CDR1 is LNHDA, CDR2 SQIVND, per germline (reference sequence). The DNA for the CDR3 is TGTGCCAGTAAGACTCTCGCAAACACTGAAGCTTTCTTT. Residues: CASKTLANTEAFF.

This clone is labeled medium-sized. In nucleotides, the CDR3 is TGTGCCAGCAGCTTAGAGTTTGGTGAAGGTTTTGAACTGTTTTTT. Protein sequence: CASSLEFGEGFELFF. The chain uses TRBV7-2 and TRBJ1-4; no clear D gene. This CDR3 spans 15 amino acids. CDR1 is SGHTA and CDR2 is FQGNSA in the germline V gene. V dropped 1 base and J dropped 12 bases, with 18 bases sitting between them. The variable domain in full, with the rest retrieved from reference TRBV7-2 and TRBJ1-4, is GAGVSQSPSNKVTEKGKDVELRCDPISGHTALYWYRQSLGQGLEFLIYFQGNSAPDKSGLPSDRFSAERTGGSVSTLTIQRTQQEDSAVYLCASSLEFGEGFELFFGSGTQLSVL.

This clone appeared a single time. The V call is TRBV7-2, the J call TRBJ2-2; 12 nucleotides align to TRBD2. The CDR3 is 15 residues long. Trimming took 7 bases from V and 4 from J; bases not matched to a gene: 4. The V gene's germline CDR1 is SGHTA and CDR2 FQGNSA. CDR3 residues: CASTRLAGATGELFF. CDR3 coding DNA: TGTGCCAGCACCCGACTAGCGGGGGCCACCGGGGAGCTGTTTTTT.

The CDR3 region has the DNA TGTGCCAGCAGTTTATATCGCCCCCAAACTAATGAAAAACTGTTTTTT. The encoded protein is CASSLYRPQTNEKLFF. V usage is TRBV28 and J usage is TRBJ1-4; D is unresolved. V was cut by 1 base and J by 1 base, with 10 bases left in between. Germline CDR1 and CDR2: MDHEN and SYDVKM. The CDR3 runs to 16 residues.

This clone was observed once. The chain uses TRBV5-8 and TRBJ2-1; D might be TRBD2 (5 bases). The germline V gene has CDR1 SGHTS and CDR2 YDEGEE. The V end was cut by 5 bases, the J end by 0 bases, with 12 bases between. CDR3 length: 15 residues. CDR3 residues: CASSNGVSSYNEQFF. CDR3 bases: TGTGCCAGCAGTAACGGGGTCAGCTCCTACAATGAGCAGTTCTTC.

V gene TRBV28 combines with J gene TRBJ1-2; the match to TRBD1 covers 9 bases. V shed 4 bases, J shed 5 bases, and the junction held 5 bases outside the gene matches. Germline CDR1 reads MDHEN; CDR2 reads SYDVKM. This CDR3 has 14 amino acids. CDR3 DNA: TGTGCCAGCAGTTCCGGACAGGGGCTATATGGCTACACCTTC. The encoded protein is CASSSGQGLYGYTF.

The rearrangement uses TRBV11-3 and TRBJ2-7, with D unresolved. There are 13 residues in the CDR3. V gave up 5 bases and J gave up 0 bases, with 8 bases separating them. Germline CDR1 SGHNT, CDR2 YENEEA. The CDR3 DNA is TGTGCCAGCAGCCACGCAAGCTCCTACGAGCAGTACTTC. Its translation is CASSHASSYEQYF.

The chain joins TRBV7-8 to TRBJ2-3; D uncertain. Germline assignment: CDR1 SGHVS and CDR2 FQNEAQ. V dropped 0 bases and J dropped 0 bases, with 7 bases sitting between them. The CDR3 totals 15 residues. CDR3 protein: CASSLAQYSTDTQYF. In DNA, the CDR3 is TGTGCCAGCAGCTTAGCCCAGTATAGCACAGATACGCAGTATTTT. Full variable domain (remainder filled in from reference TRBV7-8 and TRBJ2-3): GAGVSQSPRYKVAKRGQDVALRCDPISGHVSLFWYQQALGQGPEFLTYFQNEAQLDKSGLPSDRFFAERPEGSVSTLKIQRTQQEDSAVYLCASSLAQYSTDTQYFGPGTRLTVL.

The chain combines TRBV5-6 with TRBJ1-2; D not certain. From germline, CDR1 is SGHDT and CDR2 YYEEEE. Trimming removed 4 bases from V and 2 bases from J, with 12 bases in between. The CDR3 covers 14 residues. CDR3: CASSLLTVNYGYTF. The CDR3 nucleotides are TGTGCCAGCAGCCTACTAACAGTAAACTATGGCTACACCTTC.

The chain couples TRBV7-9 to TRBJ2-5; D not certain. The germline CDR1 and CDR2 sequences are SEHNR and FQNEAQ (reference sequence). The ends were cut back, 5 bases at V and 0 bases at J, with 10 bases in the middle. The CDR3 is 14 residues long. The CDR3 region is CASSIDNYQETQYF. CDR3 coding DNA: TGTGCCAGCAGCATAGACAATTACCAAGAGACCCAGTACTTC.

The chain recombines TRBV14 with TRBJ1-3; D is unresolved. Germline assignment: CDR1 SGHDN and CDR2 FVKESK. This CDR3 has 13 amino acids. Between the trimmed V and J ends, which lost 1 base and 3 bases, there was a span of 4 bases. The CDR3 coding sequence is TGTGCCAGCAGCCAAGTGGGTGGAAACACCATATATTTT. It translates to CASSQVGGNTIYF.

V and J are TRBV19 and TRBJ1-4; D is perhaps TRBD1 (5 bases). V dropped 8 bases and J dropped 7 bases, with 8 bases sitting between them. The CDR3 runs to 11 residues. Looked up from germline, CDR1 is LNHDA and CDR2 is SQIVND (reference sequence). This CDR3 reads CASGHSEKLFF. The CDR3 nucleotides are TGTGCCAGTGGACACAGTGAAAAACTGTTTTTT.

The rearrangement joins TRBV18 to TRBJ2-7, with 9 bases fitting TRBD1. The CDR3 sequence is 15 residues long. The trim removed 3 bases at V and 1 base at J, leaving 4 bases unmatched. Germline CDR1 and CDR2: KGHSH and LQKENI. The CDR3: CASSPMTGGSYEQYF. For the CDR3, the DNA is TGTGCCAGCTCACCCATGACAGGGGGTTCCTACGAGCAGTACTTC.

The chain recombines TRBV7-6 with TRBJ2-5; 11 bases are shared with TRBD2. CDR1 is SGHVS and CDR2 is FNYEAQ in the germline V gene. V trimming: 3 bases; J trimming: 4 bases; junction bases outside the gene matches: 4. The CDR3 is made up of 15 amino acids. CDR3 nucleotides: TGTGCCAGCAGCTTCGTAGCGGGGGGGGTAGAGACCCAGTACTTC. This encodes CASSFVAGGVETQYF. Full variable domain (rest looked up from reference TRBV7-6 and TRBJ2-5): GAGVSQSPRYKVTKRGQDVALRCDPISGHVSLYWYRQALGQGPEFLTYFNYEAQQDKSGLPNDRFSAERPEGSISTLTIQRTEQRDSAMYRCASSFVAGGVETQYFGPGTRLLVL.

This clone was found a few times. The chain joins TRBV10-3 to TRBJ1-6; the D is unclear. Trimming shortened V by 2 bases and J by 0 bases, and 20 bases separated the two germline ends. CDR3 length: 20 residues. Germline V lookup: CDR1 ENHRY, CDR2 SYGVKD. The CDR3 nucleotides read TGTGCCATCAGTGAGCCCCTCGAAACGGGCACGAGCTCCTATAATTCACCCCTCCACTTT. It codes for CAISEPLETGTSSYNSPLHF.

The rearrangement links TRBV21-1 to TRBJ1-3; the D segment call TRBD1 is taken from the table without a DNA check. TRBV21-1 is tagged as a pseudogene. The CDR3 has 16 amino acids. The CDR3 sequence: CASSDGNRDHGNTIYF. In DNA form, the CDR3 reads TGTGCCAGCAGCGATGGAAACAGGGACCATGGAAACACCATATATTTT.

This chain joins TRBV7-6 and TRBJ2-7; D is tentatively TRBD1 or TRBD2 (5 bases each). This CDR3 spans 15 amino acids. Per germline, CDR1 SGHVS and CDR2 FNYEAQ. The V end lost 0 bases, the J end lost 5 bases, and 14 bases lay between the germline ends. The CDR3 here is CASSLARGGMNEQYF. CDR3 DNA: TGTGCCAGCAGCTTAGCGCGTGGGGGAATGAACGAGCAGTACTTC.

This chain links TRBV10-1 with TRBJ2-1; a weak D match, TRBD1 (8 bases). V lost 10 bases to trimming and J lost 8 bases, with 18 bases between them. This CDR3 has 13 residues. Looked up from germline, CDR1 is WNHNN and CDR2 is SYGVQD (reference sequence). CDR3 amino acids: CATDTGGGDEQFF. The CDR3 region has the DNA TGCGCCACTGACACAGGGGGGGGCGATGAGCAGTTCTTC.

The rearrangement uses TRBV5-1 and TRBJ1-5; tentative D call: TRBD1 (5 bases). Germline CDR1 is SGHRS and CDR2 is YFSETQ. V was shortened by 1 base and J by 5 bases, with 7 bases between the two germline ends. The CDR3 has 13 residues. CDR3 protein: CASSLMGDQPQHF. In DNA, the CDR3 is TGCGCCAGCAGCTTGATGGGGGATCAGCCCCAGCATTTT.

Only a few counts were recorded for this clone. This chain joins TRBV19 and TRBJ1-6; 8 bases fit TRBD1. V shed 0 bases, J shed 11 bases, and the junction held 9 bases outside the gene matches. Germline-derived CDR1 and CDR2 are LNHDA and SQIVND (reference sequence). This CDR3 comprises 16 residues. The CDR3: CASSIDPDRGGPPLHF. CDR3 DNA: TGTGCCAGTAGTATAGATCCCGACAGGGGTGGTCCACCCCTCCACTTT. Full variable domain (remainder filled in from reference TRBV19 and TRBJ1-6): DGGITQSPKYLFRKEGQNVTLSCEQNLNHDAMYWYRQDPGQGLRLIYYSQIVNDFQKGDIAEGYSVSREKKESFPLTVTSAQKNPTAFYLCASSIDPDRGGPPLHFGNGTRLTVT.

The chain links TRBV5-1 to TRBJ1-2, with D perhaps matching TRBD1 (5 bases). V lost 0 bases and J 8 bases, leaving 14 bases between the germline ends. The CDR3 length is 14 residues. In germline, CDR1 is SGHRS, CDR2 YFSETQ. Here the CDR3 reads CASSLEWGKEGYTF. The CDR3 DNA reads as TGCGCCAGCAGCTTGGAATGGGGGAAGGAGGGCTACACCTTC.

This sequence joins TRBV11-1 and TRBJ2-1; 14 nucleotides match TRBD2. The V segment lost 5 bases and the J segment 12 bases; nucleotides outside the gene matches: 9. From germline, CDR1 is SGHAT and CDR2 FQDESV (reference sequence). This CDR3 comprises 15 residues. Here the CDR3 reads CASSRTSGGPPVQFF. The CDR3, as DNA: TGTGCCAGCAGCCGGACTAGCGGGGGGCCCCCGGTGCAGTTCTTC.

The chain recombines TRBV4-1 with TRBJ2-3; TRBD2 matches at 11 bases. The germline CDR1 and CDR2 sequences are MGHRA and YSYEKL. The CDR3 length is 17 residues. The V segment lost 5 bases and the J segment 5 bases; nucleotides outside the gene matches: 12. The DNA of the CDR3 is TGCGCCAGCAGCAAATCATTAGCGGGGGGGACGGAAGATACGCAGTATTTT. This sequence encodes CASSKSLAGGTEDTQYF.

V is TRBV6-5 and J is TRBJ1-5; a possible D gene is TRBD1 (6 bases). The V end was cut by 6 bases, the J end by 3 bases, with 12 bases between. CDR3 length: 14 amino acids. The germline V gene encodes CDR1 MNHEY and CDR2 SVGAGI. CDR3 bases: TGTGCCAGCAGACCGGGACAAATCAATCAGCCCCAGCATTTT. Translated: CASRPGQINQPQHF.

V usage is TRBV7-8 and J usage is TRBJ1-5, with D possibly TRBD1 on 6 matching bases. Germline CDR1 and CDR2: SGHVS and FQNEAQ. Trimming cost V 4 bases and J 5 bases, with 24 bases left between them. The CDR3 contains 18 residues. The DNA for the CDR3 is TGTGCCAGCAGCTCGATGGGCCCGGGGGCGGGAATCTATCAGCCCCAGCATTTT. Protein: CASSSMGPGAGIYQPQHF. The entire variable domain, with the rest obtained from reference TRBV7-8 and TRBJ1-5, is as follows: GAGVSQSPRYKVAKRGQDVALRCDPISGHVSLFWYQQALGQGPEFLTYFQNEAQLDKSGLPSDRFFAERPEGSVSTLKIQRTQQEDSAVYLCASSSMGPGAGIYQPQHFGDGTRLSIL.

There are a few counts of this clone. This rearrangement joins TRBV6-5 to TRBJ2-1; D gene ambiguous. The CDR3 totals 14 residues. Between the trimmed V and J ends, which lost 10 bases and 0 bases, there was a span of 13 bases. CDR1 and CDR2 (germline): MNHEY, SVGAGI. CDR3: CATSRPSSYNEQFF. CDR3 DNA sequence: TGTGCCACCTCTCGTCCGAGCTCCTACAATGAGCAGTTCTTC.

This chain joins TRBV13 and TRBJ2-3; 11 bases match TRBD2. Losses at the gene ends were 3 bases for V and 5 bases for J; bases not matched to a gene: 10. This CDR3 contains 17 residues. CDR1 is PRHDT, CDR2 FYEKMQ, per germline (reference sequence). CDR3 in amino acids: CASSFRASGRSGDTQYF. In nucleotides, the CDR3 is TGTGCCAGCAGCTTTCGCGCTAGCGGGAGGTCGGGAGATACGCAGTATTTT.

This clone was counted once. The rearrangement links TRBV6-1 to TRBJ1-2; 7 bases align to TRBD1. This CDR3 comprises 14 residues. CDR1 and CDR2 from the germline V gene are MNHNS and SASEGT. After removal of 6 bases from V and 3 bases from J, the junction contained 7 bases not matched to a gene. The CDR3 DNA is TGTGCCAGCAGGGCCCAACAGGGGTACTATGGCTACACCTTC. Translated: CASRAQQGYYGYTF.

CDR3 nucleotide sequence: TGCAGTGCTTTAGACAGTTTTGGCTACACCTTC. Amino acid sequence: CSALDSFGYTF. V gene TRBV20-1 combines with J gene TRBJ1-2; D is possibly TRBD1 (5 bases). Germline lookup yields CDR1 DFQATT and CDR2 SNEGSKA (reference sequence). V lost 5 bases to trimming and J lost 7 bases, with 11 bases between them. The CDR3 covers 11 residues.